These 18 T cell receptor beta chains share one sample of origin, sequenced in a study of beta chain features in type 1 diabetes. The entirety of the isolated RNA underwent reverse transcription, so expressed TCRB transcripts were sequenced. Profiled with immunoSEQ multiplex PCR; TCRdb holds only in-frame clones, not every one. The sample records 250,000 to 300,000 clones, 7.5% to 9.5% being singletons. Sequencing input: central memory CD4+ T cells from blood. The receptors shown here come from a woman aged 18-29 years in good health.

This clone was counted a few times. V gene TRBV30 combines with J gene TRBJ1-2, with TRBD1 as a possible D gene (6 bases). The CDR3 is made up of 13 amino acids. The V gene's germline CDR1 is GTSNPN and CDR2 SVGIG (reference sequence). V lost 4 bases, J lost 1 base, and 10 bases lay in between. The CDR3 here is CAWNLQGNYGYTF. Written as DNA, the CDR3 is TGTGCCTGGAACCTACAGGGTAACTATGGCTACACCTTC. Filled out from reference TRBV30 and TRBJ1-2, the complete variable domain reads SQTIHQWPATLVQPVGSPLSLECTVEGTSNPNLYWYRQAAGRGLQLLFYSVGIGQISSEVPQNLSASRPQDRQFILSSKKLLLSDSGFYLCAWNLQGNYGYTFGSGTRLTVV.

This clone was picked up a small number of times. The chain couples TRBV14 to TRBJ2-1, with a possible D match to TRBD2 (6 bases). This CDR3 contains 15 residues. Germline CDR1 SGHDN, CDR2 FVKESK. Trimming took off 4 bases at V and 4 bases at J, with 14 bases between the two ends. CDR3 bases: TGTGCCAGCAGCCTCGGGAGACGGGAATACAATGAGCAGTTCTTC. Translated, it gives CASSLGRREYNEQFF.

This clone was observed a handful of times. This chain uses TRBV7-9 with TRBJ2-2, with 7 nucleotides matching TRBD2. From germline, CDR1 is SEHNR and CDR2 FQNEAQ (reference sequence). V was pared by 0 bases and J by 3 bases, with 4 bases of the junction left unmatched. The CDR3 is 16 amino acids. The CDR3 protein is CASSLAGGPYTGELFF. The CDR3 DNA follows: TGTGCCAGCAGCTTAGCGGGAGGGCCCTACACCGGGGAGCTGTTTTTT.

The chain combines TRBV5-1 with TRBJ2-5, with D possibly matching TRBD1 (6 bases). The CDR3 is made up of 14 amino acids. Germline loops: CDR1 SGHRS, CDR2 YFSETQ. The ends were cut back, 2 bases at V and 4 bases at J, with 12 bases in the middle. CDR3 in DNA: TGCGCCAGCAGCTTTCTGGGACAAGTAGAGACCCAGTACTTC. It encodes CASSFLGQVETQYF.

This clone occurred a few times. The J gene is TRBJ1-1, the V gene TRBV5-4; 8 bases match TRBD1. The CDR3 consists of 15 residues. Unmatched junction bases numbered 7, after V lost 2 bases and J lost 4 bases. Germline CDR1 SGHNT, CDR2 YYREEE (reference sequence). The CDR3 DNA follows: TGTGCCAGCAGCTTAGACTCGACAGGGGTCACTGAAGCTTTCTTT. Translation gives CASSLDSTGVTEAFF. Looking up the rest from reference TRBV5-4 and TRBJ1-1 gives the full variable domain: ETGVTQSPTHLIKTRGQQVTLRCSSQSGHNTVSWYQQALGQGPQFIFQYYREEENGRGNFPPRFSGLQFPNYSSELNVNALELDDSALYLCASSLDSTGVTEAFFGQGTRLTVV.

Here the CDR3 reads CASSRDRVTGFTF. DNA of the CDR3: TGTGCCAGCAGCCGGGACAGAGTTACAGGGTTCACCTTC. The rearrangement joins TRBV7-3 to TRBJ1-2, with 7 bases fitting TRBD1. The CDR3 is 13 amino acids. Germline CDR1 reads SGHTA; CDR2 reads FQGTGA. The junction had 13 bases not matched to a gene; V was cut back by 5 bases and J by 13 bases.

This clone was seen a handful of times. V usage is TRBV2 and J usage is TRBJ2-4, with 10 positions matching TRBD1. The J segment lost 6 bases and the V segment lost 3 bases, leaving 5 bases of the junction unmatched. The V gene's germline CDR1 is SNHLY and CDR2 FYNNEI. The CDR3 spans 15 residues. The CDR3 DNA reads TGTGCCAGCAGTGAGAGACGACAGGGGGCAAACATTCAGTACTTC. Protein product: CASSERRQGANIQYF.

In regard to this clone: This specimen includes other DNA sequences encoding the same CDR3. The genes are TRBV7-2 and TRBJ2-1; no definite D call. Germline lookup yields CDR1 SGHTA and CDR2 FQGNSA. Trimming removed 5 bases at V and 0 bases at J, with 5 bases between. The CDR3 runs to 13 residues. This CDR3 is CASSPSSYNEQFF. Here the CDR3 DNA reads TGTGCCAGCAGCCCAAGCTCCTACAATGAGCAGTTCTTC.

At least ten counts were recorded for this clone. This rearrangement joins TRBV7-9 to TRBJ2-1; 7 nucleotides line up with TRBD2. CDR3 length equals 15 residues. After removal of 11 bases from V and 7 bases from J, the junction contained 17 bases not matched to a gene. Germline loops: CDR1 SEHNR, CDR2 FQNEAQ (reference sequence). CDR3 in DNA: TGTGCCGGTAGCGGGCAGTCCATAGCCGGGAATGAGCAGTTCTTC. Protein: CAGSGQSIAGNEQFF.

The rearrangement uses TRBV20-1 and TRBJ2-1; D gene unclear. Per the germline V gene, CDR1 is DFQATT and CDR2 is SNEGSKA (reference sequence). The CDR3 is made up of 11 amino acids. V gave up 6 bases and J gave up 10 bases, with 13 bases separating them. The CDR3 region is CSAPDRREQFF. CDR3 sequence (DNA): TGCAGTGCCCCGGACCGGCGGGAGCAGTTCTTC.

This clone was observed at least ten times. The genes are TRBV21-1 and TRBJ1-2. TRBV21-1 is shown as a pseudogene. The length of the CDR3 is 11 residues. The CDR3: CASKIGDGYTF. CDR3 DNA: TGTGCCAGCAAGATAGGTGACGGCTACACCTTC.

Ten or more counts support this clone. This sequence joins TRBV7-9 and TRBJ2-1; 8 nucleotides match TRBD1. The CDR3 has 15 residues. Germline CDR1 reads SEHNR; CDR2 reads FQNEAQ (reference sequence). The V segment lost 7 bases and the J segment 6 bases; nucleotides outside the gene matches: 11. This CDR3 reads CASTTSRGLRNEQFF. The CDR3 DNA follows: TGTGCCAGCACGACGAGCAGGGGGCTCCGCAATGAGCAGTTCTTC.

V is TRBV5-4 and J is TRBJ2-3; possibly TRBD1 or TRBD2 for D (6 bases each). The CDR3 loop spans 17 amino acids. V was pared by 5 bases and J by 0 bases, with 19 bases between. Germline-derived CDR1 and CDR2 are SGHNT and YYREEE (reference sequence). For the CDR3, the DNA is TGTGCCAGCAGGTTACGAGCCGGGGGCTCTAGCACAGATACGCAGTATTTT. Translated: CASRLRAGGSSTDTQYF.

The genes are TRBV4-3 and TRBJ2-1, with a weak D call TRBD2 (6 bases). Germline loops: CDR1 LGHNA, CDR2 YSLEER. V was trimmed by 3 bases and J by 9 bases, leaving 15 bases between them. The CDR3 loop spans 14 amino acids. CDR3 bases: TGCGCCAGCAGCCACCCCTCGGGTAGCGGTGAGCAGTTCTTC. Translating gives CASSHPSGSGEQFF.

The chain links TRBV7-2 to TRBJ2-1; maybe TRBD2 (6 bases). The ends were cut back, 5 bases at V and 6 bases at J, with 14 bases in the middle. This CDR3 region has 14 residues. Germline V gene data show CDR1 as SGHTA and CDR2 as FQGNSA. The CDR3 loop reads CASSPRRRVNEQFF. CDR3 bases: TGTGCCAGCAGCCCGAGGAGGAGGGTCAATGAGCAGTTCTTC.

The chain has TRBV19 and TRBJ1-5; D gene unclear. Trimming cost V 7 bases and J 5 bases, with 15 bases left between them. Per germline, CDR1 LNHDA and CDR2 SQIVND (reference sequence). The CDR3 is 14 residues long. The CDR3 DNA reads TGTGCCAGTAAGAAGGCGGCGGACCATCAGCCCCAGCATTTT. Amino acid sequence: CASKKAADHQPQHF. Full variable domain (rest looked up from reference TRBV19 and TRBJ1-5): DGGITQSPKYLFRKEGQNVTLSCEQNLNHDAMYWYRQDPGQGLRLIYYSQIVNDFQKGDIAEGYSVSREKKESFPLTVTSAQKNPTAFYLCASKKAADHQPQHFGDGTRLSIL.

This clone has more than one count but fewer than ten. The V call is TRBV7-9, the J call TRBJ2-7; TRBD1 aligns across 11 bases. V gave up 5 bases and J gave up 4 bases; unmatched junction bases: 7. This CDR3 is 15 amino acids long. Germline CDR1 and CDR2: SEHNR and FQNEAQ (reference sequence). In DNA form, the CDR3 reads TGTGCCAGCAGCCCCTGGGGGACAGGGGGATACGAGCAGTACTTC. Its translation: CASSPWGTGGYEQYF.

The sample holds a few counts of this clone. The V gene is TRBV19, the J gene TRBJ2-2, with D maybe TRBD2 (7 bases). V was clipped by 7 bases and J by 4 bases, with 22 bases between them. From germline, CDR1 is LNHDA and CDR2 SQIVND (reference sequence). The CDR3 is 17 residues long. The DNA for the CDR3 is TGTGCCAGTAATGATATCACAGGGAGGGTTTTCACCGGGGAGCTGTTTTTT. This encodes CASNDITGRVFTGELFF.